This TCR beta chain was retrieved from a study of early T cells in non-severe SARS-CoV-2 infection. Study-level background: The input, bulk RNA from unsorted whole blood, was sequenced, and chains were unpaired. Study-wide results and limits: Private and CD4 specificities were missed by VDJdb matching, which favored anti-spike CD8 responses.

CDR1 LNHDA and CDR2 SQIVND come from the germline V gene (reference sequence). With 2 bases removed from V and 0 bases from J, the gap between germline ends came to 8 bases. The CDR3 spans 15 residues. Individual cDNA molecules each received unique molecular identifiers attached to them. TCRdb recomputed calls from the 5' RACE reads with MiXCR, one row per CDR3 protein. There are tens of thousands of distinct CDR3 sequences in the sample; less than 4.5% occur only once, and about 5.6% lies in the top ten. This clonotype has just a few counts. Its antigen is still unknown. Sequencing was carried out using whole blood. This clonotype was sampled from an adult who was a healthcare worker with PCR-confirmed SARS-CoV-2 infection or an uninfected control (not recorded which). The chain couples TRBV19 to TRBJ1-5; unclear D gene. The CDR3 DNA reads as TGTGCCAGTAGTATATGGCAGAATAGCAATCAGCCCCAGCATTTT. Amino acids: CASSIWQNSNQPQHF.